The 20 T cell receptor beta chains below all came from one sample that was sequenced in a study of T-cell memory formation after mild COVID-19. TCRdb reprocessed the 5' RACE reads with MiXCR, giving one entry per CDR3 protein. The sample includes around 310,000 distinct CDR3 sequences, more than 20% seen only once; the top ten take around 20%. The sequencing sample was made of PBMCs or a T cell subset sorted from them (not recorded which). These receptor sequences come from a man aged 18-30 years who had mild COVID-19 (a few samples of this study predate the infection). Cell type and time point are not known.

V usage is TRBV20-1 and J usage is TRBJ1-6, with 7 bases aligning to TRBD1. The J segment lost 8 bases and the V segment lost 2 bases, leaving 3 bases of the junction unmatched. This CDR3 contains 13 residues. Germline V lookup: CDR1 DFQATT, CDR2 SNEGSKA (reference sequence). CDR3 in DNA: TGCAGTGCTAGATGGGACAGAGATTCACCCCTCCACTTT. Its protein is CSARWDRDSPLHF.

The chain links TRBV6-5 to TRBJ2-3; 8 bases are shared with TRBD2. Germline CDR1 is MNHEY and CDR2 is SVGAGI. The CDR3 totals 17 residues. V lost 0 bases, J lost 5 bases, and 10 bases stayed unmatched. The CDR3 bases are TGTGCCAGCAGTTACTCGATAGCGGGGCCGTTGCAAGATACGCAGTATTTT. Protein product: CASSYSIAGPLQDTQYF.

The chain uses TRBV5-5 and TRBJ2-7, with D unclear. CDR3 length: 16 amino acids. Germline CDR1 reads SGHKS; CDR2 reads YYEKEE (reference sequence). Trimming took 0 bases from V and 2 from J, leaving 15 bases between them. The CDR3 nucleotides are TGTGCCAGCAGCTTGGATCTCGGGCGGCCTCCCTACGAGCAGTACTTC. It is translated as CASSLDLGRPPYEQYF.

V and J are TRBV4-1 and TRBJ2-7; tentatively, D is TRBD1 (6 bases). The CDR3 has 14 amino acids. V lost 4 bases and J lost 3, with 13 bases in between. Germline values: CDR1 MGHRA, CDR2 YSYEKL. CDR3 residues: CASSPWGRGYEQYF. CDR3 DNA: TGCGCCAGCAGCCCGTGGGGCAGGGGCTACGAGCAGTACTTC.

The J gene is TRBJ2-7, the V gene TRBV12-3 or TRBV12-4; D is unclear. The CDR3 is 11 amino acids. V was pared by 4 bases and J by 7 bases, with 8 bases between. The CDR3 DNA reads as TGTGCCAGCAGTTCCGGTCGGGAGCAGTACGTC. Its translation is CASSSGREQYV.

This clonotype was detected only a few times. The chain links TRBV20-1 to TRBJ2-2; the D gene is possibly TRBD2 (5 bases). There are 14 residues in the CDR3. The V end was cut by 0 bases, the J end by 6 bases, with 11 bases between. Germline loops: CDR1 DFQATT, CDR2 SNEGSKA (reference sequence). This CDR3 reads CSARDRRSPGELFF. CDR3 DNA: TGCAGTGCTAGAGATCGGAGGAGTCCCGGGGAGCTGTTTTTT.

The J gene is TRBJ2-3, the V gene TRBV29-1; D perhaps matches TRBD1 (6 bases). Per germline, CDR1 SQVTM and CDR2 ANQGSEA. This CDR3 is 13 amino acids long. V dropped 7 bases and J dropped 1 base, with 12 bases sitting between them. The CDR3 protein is CSGRTAGTDTQYF. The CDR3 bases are TGCAGCGGGAGGACAGCCGGCACAGATACGCAGTATTTT.

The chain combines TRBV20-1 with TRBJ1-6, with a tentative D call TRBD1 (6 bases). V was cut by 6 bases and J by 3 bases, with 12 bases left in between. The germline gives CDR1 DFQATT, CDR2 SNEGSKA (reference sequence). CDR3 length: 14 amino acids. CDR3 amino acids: CSAGGGLYNSPLHF. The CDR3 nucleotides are TGCAGTGCCGGGGGGGGCCTCTATAATTCACCCCTCCACTTT.

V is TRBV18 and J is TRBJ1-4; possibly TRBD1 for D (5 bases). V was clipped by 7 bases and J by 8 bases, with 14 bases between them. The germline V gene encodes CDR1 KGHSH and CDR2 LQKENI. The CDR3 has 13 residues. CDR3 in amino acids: CASFDTGREKLFF. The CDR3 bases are TGTGCCAGCTTCGACACAGGTAGGGAAAAACTGTTTTTT.

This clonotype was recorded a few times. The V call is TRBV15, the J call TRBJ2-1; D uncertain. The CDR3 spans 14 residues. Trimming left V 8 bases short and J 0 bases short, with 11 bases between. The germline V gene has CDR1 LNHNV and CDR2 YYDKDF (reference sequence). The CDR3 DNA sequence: TGTGCCACCTCGATACTGGACTCCTACAATGAGCAGTTCTTC. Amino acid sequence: CATSILDSYNEQFF.

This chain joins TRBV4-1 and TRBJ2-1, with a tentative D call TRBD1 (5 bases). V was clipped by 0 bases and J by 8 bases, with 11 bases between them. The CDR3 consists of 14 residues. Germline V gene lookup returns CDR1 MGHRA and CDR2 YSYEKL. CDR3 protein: CASSQDVWGYEQFF. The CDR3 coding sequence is TGCGCCAGCAGCCAAGATGTGTGGGGCTATGAGCAGTTCTTC.

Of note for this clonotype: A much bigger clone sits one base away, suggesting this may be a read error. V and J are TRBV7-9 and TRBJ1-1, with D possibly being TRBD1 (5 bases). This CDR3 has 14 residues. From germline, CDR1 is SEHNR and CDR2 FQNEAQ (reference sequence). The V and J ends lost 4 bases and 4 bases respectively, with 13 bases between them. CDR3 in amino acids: CASSSKQEVTEAFF. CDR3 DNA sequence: TGTGCCAGCAGCTCGAAACAGGAAGTCACTGAAGCTTTCTTT.

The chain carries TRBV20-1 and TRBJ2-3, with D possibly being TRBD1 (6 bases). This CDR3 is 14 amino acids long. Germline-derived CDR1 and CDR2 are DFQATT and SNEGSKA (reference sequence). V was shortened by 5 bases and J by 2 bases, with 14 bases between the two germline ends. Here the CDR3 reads CSAYRVGSTDTQYF. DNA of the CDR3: TGCAGTGCTTACAGGGTGGGTTCCACAGATACGCAGTATTTT.

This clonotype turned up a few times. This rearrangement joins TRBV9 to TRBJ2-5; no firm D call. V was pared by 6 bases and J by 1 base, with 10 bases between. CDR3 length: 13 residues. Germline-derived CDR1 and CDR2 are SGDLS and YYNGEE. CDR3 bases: TGTGCCAGCACGCGGACGGGCCAAGAGACCCAGTACTTC. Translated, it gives CASTRTGQETQYF.

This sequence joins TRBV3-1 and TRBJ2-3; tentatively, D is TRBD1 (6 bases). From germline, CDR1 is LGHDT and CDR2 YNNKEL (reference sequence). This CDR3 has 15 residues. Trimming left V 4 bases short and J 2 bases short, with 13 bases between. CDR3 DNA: TGTGCCAGCAGCCCGACAGGTGATTTCACAGATACGCAGTATTTT. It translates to CASSPTGDFTDTQYF.

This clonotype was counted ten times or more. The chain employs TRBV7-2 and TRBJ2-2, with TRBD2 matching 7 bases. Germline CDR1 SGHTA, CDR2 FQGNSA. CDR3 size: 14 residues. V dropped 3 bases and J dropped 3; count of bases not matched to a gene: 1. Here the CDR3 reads CASSFGLDTGELFF. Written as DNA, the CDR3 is TGTGCCAGCAGCTTCGGACTAGACACCGGGGAGCTGTTTTTT.

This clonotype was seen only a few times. The CDR3 loop reads CASRPGSGGALTDTQYF. CDR3 bases: TGTGCCAGCCGTCCCGGTAGCGGGGGGGCCCTCACAGATACGCAGTATTTT. The chain joins TRBV7-2 to TRBJ2-3; TRBD2 matches at 11 bases. The junction had 12 bases not matched to a gene; V was cut back by 8 bases and J by 2 bases. CDR1 is SGHTA, CDR2 FQGNSA, per germline. The CDR3 is made up of 17 amino acids.

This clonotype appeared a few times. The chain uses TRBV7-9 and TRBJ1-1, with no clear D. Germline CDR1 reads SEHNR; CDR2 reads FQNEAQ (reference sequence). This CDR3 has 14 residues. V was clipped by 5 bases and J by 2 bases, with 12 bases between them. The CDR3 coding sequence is TGTGCCAGCAGCCCCGTCATGGGCAACACTGAAGCTTTCTTT. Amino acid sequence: CASSPVMGNTEAFF.

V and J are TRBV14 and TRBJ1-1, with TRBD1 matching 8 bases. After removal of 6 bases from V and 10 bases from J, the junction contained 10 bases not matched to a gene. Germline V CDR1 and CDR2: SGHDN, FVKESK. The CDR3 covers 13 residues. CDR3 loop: CASSFGTGPPAFF. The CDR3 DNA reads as TGTGCCAGCAGTTTCGGGACAGGCCCTCCAGCTTTCTTT.

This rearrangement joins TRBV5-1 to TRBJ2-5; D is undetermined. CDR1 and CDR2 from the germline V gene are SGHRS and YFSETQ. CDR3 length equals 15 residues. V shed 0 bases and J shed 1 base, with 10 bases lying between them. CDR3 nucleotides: TGCGCCAGCAGCTTGGGAGACGGCGGCCAAGAGACCCAGTACTTC. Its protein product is CASSLGDGGQETQYF.